This T cell receptor (beta chain) comes out of a study of T cell repertoires in cytomegalovirus infection. Study results and limitations: Individuals carrying CMV plus the relevant HLA were identified by cumulative frequency of public TCR beta families. CMV-specific TCR beta clonotypes restricted by HLA-C were the ones dominating the ex vivo response.

This clonotype was counted many times. Its target is unknown. The CDR3 covers 13 residues. V was clipped by 11 bases and J by 3 bases; unmatched bases: 8. TCRdb itself ran the reads through MiXCR, one entry per CDR3 protein. The data hold 150,000 to 200,000 distinct CDR3 sequences, with 28% observed a single time. This rearrangement joins TRBV12-3 or TRBV12-4 to TRBJ2-7; 9 nucleotides match TRBD1. The sample consisted of PBMCs. The receptor comes from a human donor in good health (CMV status not recorded). Some clones in this sample may be carry-over from other donors' samples. CDR3 nucleotides: TGTGCCGTATCACCGGGACAGGGCTACGAGCAGTACTTC. The encoded protein is CAVSPGQGYEQYF.